The rows below give T cell receptor beta chains drawn from one sample of a study of shared clonotypes between healthy human individuals. Data came from immunoSEQ multiplex PCR; TCRdb stores just in-frame clones and leaves some out. The table includes 1,400,000 or so clones, 98% to 99% detected once. Sequencing used naive CD4+ T cells sorted from blood. Receptors originate from a man aged 25 to 45 in good health. Both conserved end residues are part of each CDR3. The D gene is left open where the match is weak. Clone sizes are given selectively: once, few, many, or a class where the clone is expanded.

D gene	J gene	clone size	V gene	CDR3 DNA	CDR3 protein
TRBD2	TRBJ2-6	-	TRBV9	TGTGCCAGCAGCCCACTACGTGCGGGAGAGCCCCCTATTTCTGGGGCCAACGTCCTGACTTTC	CASSPLRAGEPPISGANVLTF
TRBD2	TRBJ2-7	-	TRBV10-1	TGCGCCAGCAGCCGTGGGACTAGCGGAGACTACGAGCAGTACTTC	CASSRGTSGDYEQYF
-	TRBJ2-7	-	TRBV5-8	TGTGCCAGCAGCCGAGGACAGCCCTACGAGCAGTACTTC	CASSRGQPYEQYF
TRBD2	TRBJ2-1	-	TRBV7-6	TGTGCCAGCAGCTTAACCATGCGGGGGGCAATCGATGAGCAGTTCTTC	CASSLTMRGAIDEQFF
-	TRBJ1-5	-	TRBV5-4	TGTGCCAGCAGCGTGGACCGGGGGAATCAGCCCCAGCATTTT	CASSVDRGNQPQHF
-	TRBJ2-1	once	TRBV4-3	TGCGCCAGCAGCCTCCTAAACAATGAGCAGTTCTTC	CASSLLNNEQFF
TRBD1	TRBJ2-4	once	TRBV19	TGTGCCAGCGGACAGGGAGAAAACATTCAGTACTTC	CASGQGENIQYF
TRBD2	TRBJ2-3	-	TRBV9	TGTGCCAGCAGCGTAGCGTCTAGCGGGAGGGGTACAGATACGCAGTATTTT	CASSVASSGRGTDTQYF
-	TRBJ2-7	-	TRBV6-1	TGTGCCAGCAGTGTTCGGAGGGCCGGGGGAGAGCAGTACTTC	CASSVRRAGGEQYF
-	TRBJ2-3	-	TRBV5-5	TGTGCCAGCAGCCCTGGGACCGACCGGGTGTTATCAGATACGCAGTATTTT	CASSPGTDRVLSDTQYF
-	TRBJ2-7	-	TRBV29-1	TGCAGCGCTTACGGGAGCTCCTACGAGCAGTACTTC	CSAYGSSYEQYF
TRBD1	TRBJ2-7	-	TRBV7-9	TGTGCCAGCAGCTTAAGCCGGGACAGGGACGAGCAGTACTTC	CASSLSRDRDEQYF
TRBD2	TRBJ2-2	-	TRBV18	TGTGCCAGCTCACCGGCGGGGGACGGGGAGCTGTTTTTT	CASSPAGDGELFF